Presented here are 21 T cell receptor delta chains from one specimen sequenced in a study of Vδ1+ human thymocytes. Overall study results and limits: Highly polyclonal TRG and TRD repertoires with Gaussian CDR3 length distributions appeared in thymus.

RNA was extracted from the cells and then reverse transcribed. Pooled V-gene forward primers with one constant-region reverse primer generated the CDR3 amplicons by multiplex PCR. TCRdb re-identified clones in the multiplex PCR reads via CATT. The table has about 58,000 delta-chain clones, more than 13% seen once. These TCRs are of unknown antigen specificity. The specimen sequenced was Vdelta1+ gamma-delta thymocytes from the thymus. Subset: FACS-sorted CD3+ TCRalphabeta- TCRVdelta1+ TCRVdelta2- thymocytes. The receptors were sampled from a girl in the first two years of life who had congenital heart surgery.

The chain has TRAV29/DV5 and TRDJ1; D might be TRDD3 (6 bases). This CDR3 contains 13 residues. Germline V lookup: CDR1 NSMFDY, CDR2 ISSIKDK. DNA for the CDR3: TGTGCCGCATCGGGGGAGTACACCGATAAACTCATCTTT. It specifies CAASGEYTDKLIF.

This chain connects TRDV1 to TRDJ1; 10 bases fit TRDD3. Germline V gene data show CDR1 as TSWWSYY and CDR2 as QGS. V lost 3 bases to trimming and J lost 2 bases; unmatched junction nucleotides: 12. The CDR3 has 18 amino acids. The CDR3 spells CALGDRCVLGDSTDKLIF. The CDR3 DNA is TGTGCTCTTGGGGATCGCTGCGTCCTGGGGGATAGTACCGATAAACTCATCTTT.

This chain links TRDV1 with TRDJ1; TRDD3 agrees at 8 bases. This CDR3 spans 20 amino acids. The junction had 15 bases not matched to a gene; V was cut back by 0 bases and J by 0 bases. The V gene's germline CDR1 is TSWWSYY and CDR2 QGS. CDR3 nucleotides: TGTGCTCTTGGGGAACTAGTTGCCCCCCCTGGGGGAAGGGACACCGATAAACTCATCTTT. Translated, it gives CALGELVAPPGGRDTDKLIF.

This clone has more than one count but fewer than ten. This rearrangement joins TRDV1 to TRDJ1; 9 nucleotides match TRDD3. There are 19 residues in the CDR3. Germline loops: CDR1 TSWWSYY, CDR2 QGS. Trimming took 0 bases from V and 1 from J; bases not matched to a gene: 12. This CDR3 reads CALGELTPSWGIPTDKLIF. CDR3 nucleotide sequence: TGTGCTCTTGGGGAACTTACGCCTTCCTGGGGGATCCCCACCGATAAACTCATCTTT.

This clone has more than one count but fewer than ten. V gene TRDV1 combines with J gene TRDJ1; D gene ambiguous. Trimming removed 2 bases at V and 9 bases at J, with 13 bases between. This CDR3 contains 13 residues. Germline assignment: CDR1 TSWWSYY and CDR2 QGS. The CDR3, as DNA: TGTGCTCTTGGGGAAGGGCGTACCGGTGAACTCATCTTT. Encoded protein: CALGEGRTGELIF.

This clone turned up a few times. V gene TRDV1 combines with J gene TRDJ1; no firm D call. Germline V gene data show CDR1 as TSWWSYY and CDR2 as QGS. The CDR3 is 16 residues long. Trimming removed 2 bases at V and 3 bases at J, with 16 bases between. The CDR3 loop reads CALGEENPGPPDKLIF. The CDR3 bases are TGTGCTCTTGGGGAAGAAAATCCCGGCCCCCCCGATAAACTCATCTTT.

The chain joins TRDV1 to TRDJ1; possibly TRDD2 for D (6 bases). V shed 0 bases and J shed 1 base, with 36 bases lying between them. CDR1 and CDR2 (germline): TSWWSYY, QGS. The CDR3 loop spans 24 amino acids. CDR3 protein: CALGELSNFLPRGAPHPRTDKLIF. The CDR3 bases are TGTGCTCTTGGGGAACTTTCGAACTTCCTCCCAAGGGGTGCACCCCATCCCCGCACCGATAAACTCATCTTT.

There are a few counts of this clone. This chain connects TRDV1 to TRDJ1; the D gene is possibly TRDD3 (10 bases). The CDR3 covers 21 residues. Trimming left V 5 bases short and J 1 base short, with 32 bases between. Germline lookup yields CDR1 TSWWSYY and CDR2 QGS. CDR3 in amino acids: CALGTHRLPTIWGISTDKLIF. In DNA form, the CDR3 reads TGTGCTCTTGGGACCCACCGCCTTCCTACGATCTGGGGGATAAGCACCGATAAACTCATCTTT.

This rearrangement joins TRDV1 to TRDJ1; 8 bases agree with TRDD3. The V and J ends lost 5 bases and 1 base, in that order; junction bases with no gene match: 18. The germline CDR1 and CDR2 sequences are TSWWSYY and QGS. The CDR3 runs to 19 residues. CDR3 nucleotide sequence: TGTGCTCTTGGGAACCCGCCCCCTACCCGTACTGGGGGCACCGATAAACTCATCTTT. It translates to CALGNPPPTRTGGTDKLIF.

This clone was picked up a small number of times. The rearrangement links TRDV1 to TRDJ1, with 10 positions matching TRDD3. This CDR3 region has 17 residues. Unmatched junction bases numbered 9, after V lost 3 bases and J lost 2 bases. Germline V gene lookup returns CDR1 TSWWSYY and CDR2 QGS. The CDR3 sequence: CALGDPPLLGDTDKLIF. CDR3 in DNA: TGTGCTCTTGGGGATCCCCCATTACTGGGGGATACCGATAAACTCATCTTT.

The gene calls are TRAV29/DV5 and TRDJ1, with a weak D call TRDD3 (5 bases). V lost 4 bases to trimming and J lost 3 bases, with 22 bases between them. Germline-derived CDR1 and CDR2 are NSMFDY and ISSIKDK. The CDR3 is 16 residues long. The CDR3 sequence is CAAAWVHHPGADKLIF. The CDR3 coding sequence is TGTGCAGCAGCCTGGGTTCACCATCCGGGGGCCGATAAACTCATCTTT.

The chain recombines TRDV1 with TRDJ1; 7 nucleotides line up with TRDD3. From germline, CDR1 is TSWWSYY and CDR2 QGS. The CDR3 extends over 22 amino acids. Trimming took 5 bases from V and 0 from J; bases not matched to a gene: 27. CDR3: CALGTQSPRVGWGGTYTDKLIF. Here the CDR3 DNA reads TGTGCTCTTGGGACGCAATCCCCTCGTGTAGGCTGGGGGGGGACCTACACCGATAAACTCATCTTT.

The V gene is TRDV1, the J gene TRDJ1, with TRDD3 matching over 10 bases. Germline CDR1 is TSWWSYY and CDR2 is QGS. The CDR3 runs to 17 residues. V gave up 3 bases and J gave up 3 bases; unmatched junction bases: 10. CDR3 amino acids: CALGDGAVLGDSDKLIF. CDR3 nucleotide sequence: TGTGCTCTTGGGGACGGGGCCGTACTGGGGGATTCCGATAAACTCATCTTT.

This clone was counted a few times. This rearrangement joins TRDV1 to TRDJ1; D perhaps matches TRDD3 (8 bases). CDR3 length: 19 amino acids. Germline V gene data show CDR1 as TSWWSYY and CDR2 as QGS. Trimming took off 0 bases at V and 1 base at J, with 21 bases between the two ends. The CDR3 region is CALGELVFPTGGPTDKLIF. CDR3 DNA: TGTGCTCTTGGGGAACTAGTGTTTCCTACTGGGGGTCCCACCGATAAACTCATCTTT.

The V call is TRDV1, the J call TRDJ1; 8 bases are a match to TRDD3. Germline V lookup: CDR1 TSWWSYY, CDR2 QGS. CDR3 length equals 21 residues. V gave up 2 bases and J gave up 7 bases; unmatched junction bases: 27. CDR3 nucleotide sequence: TGTGCTCTTGGGGAATGGAGTTCCCGCTCTCCTACGTTGGGATACGACGGTAAACTCATCTTT. The encoded protein is CALGEWSSRSPTLGYDGKLIF.

This clone was counted ten times or more. This chain connects TRAV29/DV5 to TRDJ2; D is perhaps TRDD3 (9 bases). This CDR3 is built from 21 residues. Germline V CDR1 and CDR2: NSMFDY, ISSIKDK. Trimming stripped 0 bases from V and 2 bases from J, with 29 bases between. The CDR3 coding sequence is TGTGCAGCAAGCGTAAGCTTCCTACAGGGGATACGCAGGCCGTTGACAGCACAACTCTTCTTT. Translating gives CAASVSFLQGIRRPLTAQLFF.

The V and J genes are TRDV1 and TRDJ1, with TRDD3 matching 11 bases. The CDR3 sequence is 18 residues long. From germline, CDR1 is TSWWSYY and CDR2 QGS. Trimming cost V 6 bases and J 7 bases; bases outside gene matches: 19. The CDR3 sequence: CALGIRFGILLGDIKLIF. The CDR3 nucleotides are TGTGCTCTTGGAATCAGATTCGGAATTTTACTGGGGGATATTAAACTCATCTTT.

The gene calls are TRDV2 and TRDJ1; D unclear. The V end was cut by 5 bases, the J end by 0 bases, with 18 bases between. This CDR3 has 16 residues. Looked up from germline, CDR1 is GEAIGNYY and CDR2 is EKD. The CDR3 here is CACADTRGPYTDKLIF. CDR3 nucleotide sequence: TGTGCCTGTGCCGACACGCGGGGCCCGTACACCGATAAACTCATCTTT.

This clone was counted between two and nine times. The chain carries TRDV1 and TRDJ1; the match to TRDD3 covers 8 bases. V was clipped by 5 bases and J by 0 bases; unmatched bases: 29. The length of the CDR3 is 23 residues. In germline, CDR1 is TSWWSYY, CDR2 QGS. CDR3 in amino acids: CALGTLPVQGSEYWGPNTDKLIF. CDR3 bases: TGTGCTCTTGGGACCCTTCCAGTACAGGGGAGTGAGTACTGGGGGCCAAACACCGATAAACTCATCTTT.

The table lists this clone with a few counts. The rearrangement uses TRDV1 and TRDJ1; TRDD2 matches at 7 bases. The CDR3 covers 20 residues. Germline lookup yields CDR1 TSWWSYY and CDR2 QGS. V shed 9 bases and J 1 base; nucleotides not matched to a gene: 26. For the CDR3, the DNA is TGTGCTCTCGGGCAACCTTCCTTTTTTGGGGACCTTCCAGGCACCGATAAACTCATCTTT. Its translation: CALGQPSFFGDLPGTDKLIF.

This clone appeared a few times. V usage is TRDV1 and J usage is TRDJ1; 8 bases align to TRDD2. From germline, CDR1 is TSWWSYY and CDR2 QGS. The CDR3 consists of 24 residues. The V and J ends lost 0 bases and 0 bases, in that order; junction bases with no gene match: 27. CDR3 DNA sequence: TGTGCTCTTGGGGAACTTTTTACTTCCTACGATTTGTTCCGTGGGGATCCCTACACCGATAAACTCATCTTT. It specifies CALGELFTSYDLFRGDPYTDKLIF.